Listed here are 25 T cell receptor beta chains from one sample, sequenced in a study of cytomegalovirus exposure and HLA in healthy donors. A multiplex PCR was run with 60 Vbeta primers and 13 Jbeta primers. The table came from immunoSEQ multiplex PCR; TCRdb's copy has only in-frame clones and leaves some out. The table shows about 150,000 clones, with roughly 78% occurring only once. The source material was PBMCs. These receptors were taken from a woman in her forties or fifties in good health and CMV-seropositive.

This clone was counted between two and nine times. This sequence joins TRBV5-1 and TRBJ2-2; 8 bases match TRBD1. The V gene end was trimmed by 4 bases and the J gene end by 1 base; junction bases not matched to a gene: 3. The CDR3 sequence is 15 residues long. CDR1 and CDR2 (germline): SGHRS, YFSETQ. CDR3 region: CASSPGQGNTGELFF. CDR3 bases: TGCGCCAGCAGCCCCGGACAGGGGAACACCGGGGAGCTGTTTTTT.

This CDR3 is CASSSQGISGYTF. The CDR3 nucleotides are TGTGCCAGCAGCTCACAGGGGATTAGTGGCTACACCTTC. The chain has TRBV7-2 and TRBJ1-2; 7 bases fit TRBD1. Trimming took 4 bases from V and 7 from J; bases not matched to a gene: 6. This CDR3 has 13 residues. CDR1 and CDR2 (germline): SGHTA, FQGNSA.

This chain links TRBV30 with TRBJ2-2; 12 nucleotides line up with TRBD2. The CDR3 loop spans 15 amino acids. With 4 bases clipped from V and 9 bases from J, the junction kept 9 bases outside the gene matches. Germline V lookup: CDR1 GTSNPN, CDR2 SVGIG (reference sequence). The CDR3 coding sequence is TGTGCCTGGACTAGCGGGGGGGAGGGGTTTCGGGAGCTGTTTTTT. It codes for CAWTSGGEGFRELFF. The full variable domain, rest sourced from reference TRBV30 and TRBJ2-2, is SQTIHQWPATLVQPVGSPLSLECTVEGTSNPNLYWYRQAAGRGLQLLFYSVGIGQISSEVPQNLSASRPQDRQFILSSKKLLLSDSGFYLCAWTSGGEGFRELFFGEGSRLTVL.

J is TRBJ2-5 and V is TRBV6-5; 8 bases fit TRBD1. The CDR3 has 15 amino acids. V dropped 6 bases and J dropped 1; count of bases not matched to a gene: 7. In germline, CDR1 is MNHEY, CDR2 SVGAGI. In nucleotides, the CDR3 is TGTGCCAGCAGCCTCGTTGGACAGGGCCAAGAGACCCAGTACTTC. Translation: CASSLVGQGQETQYF.

V is TRBV6-5 and J is TRBJ1-6, with a possible D match to TRBD1 (6 bases). The CDR3 runs 14 residues. The germline gives CDR1 MNHEY, CDR2 SVGAGI. V lost 6 bases and J 7 bases, leaving 13 bases between the germline ends. CDR3 protein: CASSKGGLNSPLHF. DNA of the CDR3: TGTGCCAGCAGCAAGGGGGGGCTAAATTCACCCCTCCACTTT.

V is TRBV15 and J is TRBJ1-4, with no clear D. The germline V gene has CDR1 LNHNV and CDR2 YYDKDF (reference sequence). CDR3 size: 15 residues. Trimming took off 1 base at V and 11 bases at J, with 17 bases between the two ends. Written as DNA, the CDR3 is TGTGCCACCAGCAGAGTGGGAGGAGGGATCGGGAAACTGTTTTTT. It yields the protein CATSRVGGGIGKLFF.

The CDR3 is CAIRGQGPGTEAFF. Here the CDR3 DNA reads TGTGCCATCCGGGGACAGGGGCCCGGCACTGAAGCTTTCTTT. The chain links TRBV10-3 to TRBJ1-1; the match to TRBD1 covers 10 bases. This CDR3 has 14 amino acids. V trimming: 8 bases; J trimming: 4 bases; junction bases outside the gene matches: 7. Germline CDR1 and CDR2: ENHRY and SYGVKD.

This clone showed up just once. The chain uses TRBV18 and TRBJ2-6; 11 bases align to TRBD1. From germline, CDR1 is KGHSH and CDR2 LQKENI. The CDR3 is 17 amino acids. Trimming removed 7 bases from V and 0 bases from J; junction bases left unmatched: 5. As DNA, the CDR3 is TGTGCCAGCTATCCCGGGACAGGGGGCTCTGGGGCCAACGTCCTGACTTTC. Protein product: CASYPGTGGSGANVLTF.

The chain uses TRBV11-3 and TRBJ2-4; D is uncertain. V was trimmed by 1 base and J by 0 bases, leaving 13 bases between them. Germline values: CDR1 SGHNT, CDR2 YENEEA. This CDR3 has 17 residues. The CDR3 is CASSLVHLVLAKNIQYF. DNA of the CDR3: TGTGCCAGCAGCTTAGTCCACCTCGTACTAGCCAAAAACATTCAGTACTTC.

This clone was seen a few times. CDR3 coding DNA: TGTGCCAGCAGCTTACAAGTCAACAGCGGGGGAGATACGCAGTATTTT. It encodes CASSLQVNSGGDTQYF. The chain is built from TRBV7-9 and TRBJ2-3; 8 nucleotides align to TRBD2. CDR1 is SEHNR, CDR2 FQNEAQ, per germline (reference sequence). The CDR3 is 16 amino acids. Trimming removed 2 bases from V and 5 bases from J; junction bases left unmatched: 9. The full variable domain, rest sourced from reference TRBV7-9 and TRBJ2-3, is DTGVSQNPRHKITKRGQNVTFRCDPISEHNRLYWYRQTLGQGPEFLTYFQNEAQLEKSRLLSDRFSAERPKGSFSTLEIQRTEQGDSAMYLCASSLQVNSGGDTQYFGPGTRLTVL.

This chain joins TRBV30 and TRBJ1-3; 7 bases are shared with TRBD1. In germline, CDR1 is GTSNPN, CDR2 SVGIG (reference sequence). V lost 1 base and J lost 4; bases outside the gene matches: 4. There are 14 residues in the CDR3. CDR3 bases: TGTGCCTGGAGTGGTGGGACAGTCGGAAACACCATATATTTT. This gives the protein CAWSGGTVGNTIYF.

V gene TRBV29-1 combines with J gene TRBJ1-1; possibly TRBD1 for D (5 bases). Trimming shortened V by 6 bases and J by 0 bases, and 17 bases separated the two germline ends. The CDR3 sequence is 15 residues long. Germline V gives CDR1 SQVTM, CDR2 ANQGSEA. This chain's CDR3 is CSVQTLPGMNTEAFF. In DNA form, the CDR3 reads TGCAGCGTCCAAACGCTCCCAGGGATGAACACTGAAGCTTTCTTT.

The chain employs TRBV19 and TRBJ2-1; D possibly corresponds to TRBD1 (6 bases). V shed 10 bases and J shed 5 bases, with 15 bases lying between them. Germline V lookup: CDR1 LNHDA, CDR2 SQIVND (reference sequence). The CDR3 is 13 amino acids. The CDR3 spells CAIKGDEHNEQFF. Here the CDR3 DNA reads TGTGCCATCAAGGGGGACGAACACAATGAGCAGTTCTTC. Drawing the rest from reference TRBV19 and TRBJ2-1, the complete variable domain is DGGITQSPKYLFRKEGQNVTLSCEQNLNHDAMYWYRQDPGQGLRLIYYSQIVNDFQKGDIAEGYSVSREKKESFPLTVTSAQKNPTAFYLCAIKGDEHNEQFFGPGTRLTVL.

The chain recombines TRBV27 with TRBJ2-3; D is unclear. Trimming took off 3 bases at V and 0 bases at J, with 10 bases between the two ends. CDR3 length: 15 residues. Germline V gene sequence: CDR1 MNHEY, CDR2 SMNVEV (reference sequence). The CDR3 DNA sequence: TGTGCCAGCAGTTTTTCCTCGACTAGCACAGATACGCAGTATTTT. This encodes CASSFSSTSTDTQYF.

The CDR3 DNA follows: TGTGCCAGCAGCTTAGGTCTCAGATACAATGAGCAGTTCTTC. It translates to CASSLGLRYNEQFF. The chain combines TRBV7-9 with TRBJ2-1, with unresolved D. Per the germline V gene, CDR1 is SEHNR and CDR2 is FQNEAQ (reference sequence). The CDR3 totals 14 residues. Trimming removed 1 base from V and 4 bases from J, with 8 bases in between.

The chain couples TRBV5-4 to TRBJ2-7, with 7 bases fitting TRBD1. With V trimmed by 4 bases and J by 3 bases, 7 bases remained unmatched. The CDR3 contains 14 residues. The germline gives CDR1 SGHNT, CDR2 YYREEE (reference sequence). The CDR3 here is CASSVGDRYYEQYF. CDR3 sequence (DNA): TGTGCCAGCAGCGTTGGGGACAGATACTACGAGCAGTACTTC.

The chain uses TRBV19 and TRBJ2-1; TRBD1 is a possible D gene (6 bases). The ends were cut back, 3 bases at V and 1 base at J, with 10 bases in the middle. There are 15 residues in the CDR3. Germline values: CDR1 LNHDA, CDR2 SQIVND (reference sequence). CDR3 sequence: CASSIGTPSYNEQFF. The CDR3 DNA follows: TGTGCCAGTAGTATTGGGACACCATCCTACAATGAGCAGTTCTTC.

This chain uses TRBV19 with TRBJ2-4; maybe TRBD2 (5 bases). V gave up 10 bases and J gave up 3 bases, with 13 bases separating them. Germline-derived CDR1 and CDR2 are LNHDA and SQIVND (reference sequence). The CDR3 extends over 13 amino acids. The CDR3 reads CATHPGDKNIQYF. The CDR3 DNA reads TGTGCCACCCACCCCGGGGACAAAAACATTCAGTACTTC.

The chain couples TRBV10-2 to TRBJ2-1; 8 bases are a match to TRBD2. V dropped 3 bases and J dropped 8; count of bases not matched to a gene: 6. The CDR3 is 14 residues long. CDR1 is WSHSY, CDR2 SAAADI, per germline. CDR3 region: CASSERGGLDEQFF. CDR3 nucleotide sequence: TGCGCCAGCAGTGAACGGGGGGGCCTGGATGAGCAGTTCTTC.

J is TRBJ1-2 and V is TRBV5-6, with D possibly TRBD1 on 5 matching bases. This CDR3 is built from 13 residues. Per germline, CDR1 SGHDT and CDR2 YYEEEE. Trimming took off 10 bases at V and 4 bases at J, with 17 bases between the two ends. The CDR3 is CAGRRDLGYGYTF. CDR3 bases: TGTGCCGGCCGCAGGGATCTCGGCTATGGCTACACCTTC. Full variable domain (outside the CDR3, taken from reference TRBV5-6 and TRBJ1-2): DAGVTQSPTHLIKTRGQQVTLRCSPKSGHDTVSWYQQALGQGPQFIFQYYEEEERQRGNFPDRFSGHQFPNYSSELNVNALLLGDSALYLCAGRRDLGYGYTFGSGTRLTVV.

This clone turned up a few times. This rearrangement joins TRBV6-1 to TRBJ1-6; possibly TRBD1 for D (6 bases). This CDR3 is built from 13 residues. Germline loops: CDR1 MNHNS, CDR2 SASEGT. Trimming pared 7 bases from V and 7 bases from J, leaving 11 bases between. This CDR3 reads CASIGGRNSPLHF. For the CDR3, the DNA is TGTGCCAGCATCGGGGGGCGGAATTCACCCCTCCACTTT.

The chain combines TRBV11-1 with TRBJ1-1, with 8 bases lining up with TRBD1. The CDR3 consists of 14 residues. The J segment lost 9 bases and the V segment lost 1 base, leaving 7 bases of the junction unmatched. Germline V gives CDR1 SGHAT, CDR2 FQDESV (reference sequence). As DNA, the CDR3 is TGTGCCAGCAGCTTAGTAGAGGACAGGGAGAAAGCTTTCTTT. It is translated as CASSLVEDREKAFF. The full variable domain, its missing parts supplied by reference TRBV11-1 and TRBJ1-1, is EAEVAQSPRYKITEKSQAVAFWCDPISGHATLYWYRQILGQGPELLVQFQDESVVDDSQLPKDRFSAERLKGVDSTLKIQPAELGDSAMYLCASSLVEDREKAFFGQGTRLTVV.

This clone has more than one count but fewer than ten. The rearrangement joins TRBV5-4 to TRBJ2-3; D is possibly TRBD2 (5 bases). Trimming left V 0 bases short and J 0 bases short, with 11 bases between. The germline CDR1 and CDR2 sequences are SGHNT and YYREEE (reference sequence). The length of the CDR3 is 16 residues. The CDR3 nucleotides read TGTGCCAGCAGCTTGGGGGTCGGGGTCAGCACAGATACGCAGTATTTT. This translates into CASSLGVGVSTDTQYF.

The chain joins TRBV5-6 to TRBJ1-6, with TRBD1 identical over 11 bases. Germline CDR1 reads SGHDT; CDR2 reads YYEEEE. The CDR3 loop spans 12 amino acids. The ends lost 4 bases at V and 15 bases at J; junction bases unmatched: 3. CDR3 nucleotide sequence: TGTGCCAGCAGCCCCGGGACAGGGGGCCTCCACTTT. Translating it yields CASSPGTGGLHF.

The genes are TRBV5-1 and TRBJ2-5; tentatively, D is TRBD1 (5 bases). The V gene's germline CDR1 is SGHRS and CDR2 YFSETQ. The V end was cut by 5 bases, the J end by 3 bases, with 14 bases between. The length of the CDR3 is 14 residues. CDR3 nucleotide sequence: TGCGCCAGCAGACAGCAGGGATGGGAAGAGACCCAGTACTTC. The encoded protein is CASRQQGWEETQYF.